This T cell receptor beta chain appears in the sequencing data of a study of T cell responses to AZD1222 COVID-19 vaccine. Study overall: Second-dose intervals of approximately 4 or approximately 12 weeks were pooled. Overall study results and limits: Spike-specific TCR breadth and depth both grew after two AZD1222 doses. Only a handful of AZD1222 recipients, more than five in all, had baseline seropositivity. Spike-wide vaccine-associated CD4 TCRs dominated at 160-218 and 743-854.

On this clone itself: Its target is not known.

The CDR3 runs to 13 residues. V was shortened by 2 bases and J by 7 bases, with 9 bases between the two germline ends. Germline CDR1 and CDR2: MDHEN and SYDVKM. Repertoires were generated with immunoSEQ multiplex PCR, while TCRdb's copy carries only in-frame clones and drops some. Of some 140,000 clones in the sample, 90% are singletons; the top ten hold 18%. Sequences were derived from peripheral blood, sampled on day 0 of AZD1222 vaccination. The TCR was taken from an adult in good health. V is TRBV28 and J is TRBJ2-4; D may be TRBD1 (5 bases). In DNA form, the CDR3 reads TGTGCCAGCAGTTTAGCAAGGGGTAACATTCAGTACTTC. Its protein is CASSLARGNIQYF.